Listed here is a single T cell receptor (beta chain). Its target is not known. The data are from a study of lymphopenia after photon versus proton radiotherapy. The study, taken as a whole, reports: After lymphocyte nadir, photon-treated repertoires showed oligoclonal expansion, especially CD8+ Temra. Post-nadir TCR diversity decline inversely tracked overall survival among those who died.

The length of the CDR3 is 19 residues. J gave up 0 bases and V 6 bases, and 10 bases lay outside the gene matches. The germline gives CDR1 LNHDA, CDR2 SQIVND (reference sequence). Sequencing was performed with immunoSEQ multiplex PCR; in TCRdb, only in-frame clones are kept and a portion is missing. The sample yields about 26,000 clones, roughly 87% seen once. The sequence came from a woman between 45 and 60 years old with pancreatic cancer. Source: peripheral blood, taken from a patient treated with photon-based radiotherapy. The chain carries TRBV19 and TRBJ2-1, with TRBD2 matching over 14 bases. DNA for the CDR3: TGTGCCAGTAGCGCCGGGACTAGCGGGAGAGGAACCTCCTACAATGAGCAGTTCTTC. Translation: CASSAGTSGRGTSYNEQFF.